This passage covers 7 T cell receptor beta chains from one sample sequenced in a study of T cells in women clearing cervical HPV infection. Sequencing was performed with immunoSEQ multiplex PCR; in TCRdb, only in-frame clones are kept and a portion is missing. Its clone listing holds about 48,000 clones. Sequencing used blood buffy coat. The receptors here all came from a woman between 18 and 75 years old with a cervical HPV16 infection that either progressed to CIN3+ or cleared (not recorded which).

About this clone: One junction end disagrees with the germline gene, perhaps due to a read error. From the germline J gene comes the end of the CDR3, since the read stops 3 residues before it. The chain is built from TRBV4-2 and TRBJ2-7; the D gene is possibly TRBD1 (6 bases). Germline V gene lookup returns CDR1 LGHNA and CDR2 YNFKEQ. The CDR3 has 15 residues. CDR3 sequence reads: CASSQFQDSYYEQYF. The part of the CDR3 DNA that was read is TGCGCCAGCAGCCAATTTCAGGACAGTTACTACGAG.

Note on this clone: The read ends 3 residues early relative to the CDR3; the germline J gene fills the gap. The chain has TRBV5-1 and TRBJ2-1; weak D call: TRBD2 (5 bases). CDR3 length equals 13 residues. Germline lookup yields CDR1 SGHRS and CDR2 YFSETQ. The V end lost 4 bases, the J end lost 3 bases, and 8 bases lay between the germline ends. The part of the CDR3 DNA that was read is TGCGCCAGCAGCGCCGGGGTCTACAATGAG. Its protein is CASSAGVYNE. The whole CDR3 region reads CASSAGVYNEQFF. The full variable domain, its missing parts supplied by reference TRBV5-1 and TRBJ2-1, is KAGVTQTPRYLIKTRGQQVTLSCSPISGHRSVSWYQQTPGQGLQFLFEYFSETQRNKGNFPGRFSGRQFSNSRSEMNVSTLELGDSALYLCASSAGVYNEQFFGPGTRLTVL.

Points on this clone: The read ends 3 residues shy of where the CDR3 ends; the end is completed using the germline J gene. The gene calls are TRBV7-3 and TRBJ1-1, with D tentatively TRBD1 (5 bases). CDR3 size: 14 residues. Deletions cut 5 bases from V and 0 bases from J, with 10 bases between. Germline loops: CDR1 SGHTA, CDR2 FQGTGA. CDR3: CASSPGSMNTEAFF. The part of the CDR3 DNA that was read is TGTGCCAGCAGCCCAGGGAGCATGAACACTGAA.

Of note for this clone: The read ends 3 residues early relative to the CDR3; the germline J gene fills the gap. The chain has TRBV20-1 and TRBJ2-3; a possible D gene is TRBD2 (6 bases). CDR3 size: 16 residues. Germline values: CDR1 DFQATT, CDR2 SNEGSKA (reference sequence). V gave up 1 base and J gave up 0 bases, with 14 bases separating them. The covered CDR3 bases are TGCAGTGCTAGAGTGGGGCGGGGACGTAGCACAGATACG. This gives the protein CSARVGRGRSTDT. The entire CDR3 is CSARVGRGRSTDTQYF.

Partial CDR3 DNA: TGTGCCAGCAGCCGGACCGGGGAG. Translated, it gives CASSRTGE. The whole CDR3 region reads CASSRTGELFF. The V and J genes are TRBV7-9 and TRBJ2-2; D is undetermined. The read finishes 3 residues shy of the CDR3 end, and the germline J gene is used to complete it. Looked up from germline, CDR1 is SEHNR and CDR2 is FQNEAQ (reference sequence). The CDR3 runs 11 residues. The V and J ends lost 5 bases and 5 bases respectively, with 3 bases between them. Full variable domain (outside the CDR3, taken from reference TRBV7-9 and TRBJ2-2): DTGVSQNPRHKITKRGQNVTFRCDPISEHNRLYWYRQTLGQGPEFLTYFQNEAQLEKSRLLSDRFSAERPKGSFSTLEIQRTEQGDSAMYLCASSRTGELFFGEGSRLTVL.

The CDR3 protein is CSANPTSGMFETQYF. The part of the CDR3 DNA that was read is TGCAGTGCCAATCCGACTAGCGGGATGTTTGAGACC. The V and J genes are TRBV20-1 and TRBJ2-5, with 11 positions matching TRBD2. The CDR3 is cut off 3 residues early in the read; its end comes from the germline J gene. The CDR3 has 15 residues. CDR1 and CDR2 (germline): DFQATT, SNEGSKA (reference sequence). Germline trimming cut 6 bases from V and 5 bases from J; bases unmatched to any gene: 11.

With regard to this clone: Its ends do not fully match the called genes, so a read error is possible. Partial CDR3 DNA: TGTGCCAACTCATTGGGACAGGGATCGTCTGAA. It is translated as CANSLGQGSSE. The CDR3, in full, reads CANSLGQGSSEAFF. The chain carries TRBV18 and TRBJ1-1; 9 bases are shared with TRBD1. Read data end 3 residues before the CDR3 end; the end is taken from the germline J gene. The germline V gene has CDR1 KGHSH and CDR2 LQKENI. The CDR3 spans 14 residues. The whole variable domain, remainder taken from reference TRBV18 and TRBJ1-1, is NAGVMQNPRHLVRRRGQEARLRCSPMKGHSHVYWYRQLPEEGLKFMVYLQKENIIDESGMPKERFSAEFPKEGPSILRIQQVVRGDSAAYFCANSLGQGSSEAFFGQGTRLTVV.